This T cell receptor beta chain is from a study of vaccination and CD4 T cells after COVID-19 (dated by TCRdb to 2022 to 2024). Background on the whole study: Convalescent patients had a positive SARS-CoV-2 result on nasal swab PCR, and of these patients, some ten had mild disease and one had severe disease. The convalescent cohort comprised six males and four females, including two Hispanic individuals, seven Caucasians, two Asians and one multiracial person. Participants got two doses of the Pfizer-BioNTech BNT162b2 vaccine (n=8) or two doses of the Moderna mRNA-1273 vaccine (n=2). Post-COVID blood samples from convalescent patients were collected a median of around 110 days after diagnosis, with a range of 35 to 161 days. The time from the second vaccine dose to post-vaccine blood sampling had a median of roughly 70 days and ranged from about 14 to 250 days. For stimulating the cultures, overlapping spike peptide pools were used, derived from SARS-CoV-2 as well as from the common cold coronaviruses HCoV-NL63, HCoV-OC43 and HCoV-229E. Control cultures used a CEFX viral epitope pool as positive control, an HIV-1 Nef peptide pool as negative control, or no peptide. The spike-specific CD4+ TCR repertoire was compared before and after mRNA vaccination in approximately ten COVID-19 convalescent patients and a few infection-naive healthy vaccine recipients.

This clonotype showed up just a few times. There is no known antigen for this receptor. Base qualities are not provided; no much larger clone lies one nucleotide away. On the study overall, not on this receptor specifically: Among the post-vaccine SARS-CoV-2-reactive clones in convalescent patients, a median approximately 90% showed up only after vaccination, which suggests vaccine-specific priming. Of the vaccine-specific clones in convalescent patients, 304 of 307, or nearly all, reacted only to SARS-CoV-2 spike and did not cross-react with common cold coronaviruses. An increase in the median number of SARS-CoV-2-reactive clonotypes from 20 to 25 after infection to 35 to 40 after vaccination was observed, but the change was not found to be significant. Only a relatively small number of convalescent patients were included in the study, and early timepoints following natural infection were not analyzed.

The CDR3 measures 15 amino acids from cysteine to phenylalanine. The sequence is cut down to CDR3 DNA, 45 bases in frame from base 1. Germline trimming: 3 bases from V, 4 bases from J; junction bases outside gene matches: 8. CDR1 and CDR2, per the germline V gene (reference sequence), are DFQATT and SNEGSKA. Libraries were prepared through PCR. DNA from cultured CD4+ T cells underwent TCR sequencing with the Oncomine TCR Beta short-read assay at the Johns Hopkins FTIC core. The QIAamp micro DNA kit was used to extract genomic DNA from the cultured CD4+ T cells. Oncomine TCR Beta libraries made from cultured CD4+ T cells were pooled using unique dual indexes and sequenced on an Illumina iSeq 100. The authors processed their data as follows. Non-productive sequences were filtered out, and CDR3s that did not start with C, did not end with F or W, or were shorter than 7 amino acids were discarded. The MANAFEST web application identified antigen-specific clonotypes by comparing peptide-stimulated wells against reference wells and other culture wells. To be called positive, a clone needed an FDR below 0.05, an odds ratio above 5, and a productive frequency above 0.1% in at least two of three replicate wells. Clonotypes that were significantly expanded in both SARS-CoV-2 spike wells and at least one common cold coronavirus spike condition were defined as cross-reactive. Similarity between CDR3 sequences was evaluated in R version 3.6.1 using Levenshtein distances (stringdist) and unrooted phylogenetic trees (ape). Using fastp at Q25 and MiXCR, TCRdb reprocessed the public reads and kept productive beta chains. Rows merge per CDR3 protein into single entries with the most common DNA and genes. It is TCRdb's table, rather than the study itself, that gives the V and J calls and clone size. The sample table lists 20,000 to 25,000 distinct CDR3 sequences, 48% of them with a count of one. 4.5% to 5.5% of the sample belongs to the ten largest clones.

Taken with the paper, the label for treatment or condition translates to: 10-day PBMC culture with coronavirus spike peptide pools or control peptides (ViraFEST assay). The study used the ViraFEST assay, which expanded antigen-specific T cells with peptide pools and then identified expanded clonotypes by TCR sequencing. The positive SARS-CoV-2 PCR tests of the convalescent patients were dated from March to December 2020, before the Alpha, Beta and Delta variants emerged in the United States. Around 2 million PBMCs per well were cultured in IMDM with approximately 5% human AB serum and 8 to 10 IU/ml IL-2, plus 10 ug/ml peptide pools. On days 3 and 7, half of the culture medium was replaced with fresh IL-2-containing medium. After around 11 days of culture, CD4+ T cells were isolated by negative selection using the EasySep CD4+ T cell isolation kit. Ficoll-Paque Plus gradient centrifugation was used to isolate PBMCs from whole blood, and the isolated PBMCs were then either used fresh or cryopreserved at -140C. Culture conditions were generally each tested in triplicate wells.

The chain employs TRBV20-1 and TRBJ2-3; TRBD2 matches 9 bases in the middle. The TCR originated in a human donor who had recovered from COVID-19. The specimen was CD4+ T cells from blood, cultured in vitro. In nucleotide form, the sequence is TGCAGTGCTAGGGGCTGGACTAGCGAAGCAGATACGCAGTATTTT. Its protein product is CSARGWTSEADTQYF.